The rows below give T cell receptor beta chains drawn from one sample of a study of CD8+ T cells in alopecia areata. The assay was immunoSEQ multiplex PCR, and TCRdb's table has in-frame clones only and misses some. The table shows approximately 99,000 clones, with roughly 60% occurring only once. Specimen: CD8+ T cells sorted from blood. These TCRs come from a human donor in good health. Each CDR3 is given with its conserved first and last residue. A D gene is named only where the DNA matches it firmly. Not every row has a clone size; where given, it reads once, few, many or a size class.

d_call	j_call	v_call	clone_size	cdr3_nt	cdr3_aa
-	TRBJ1-5	TRBV4-1	-	TGCGCCAGCAGCCAACCAGAGGGCAATCAGCCCCAGCATTTT	CASSQPEGNQPQHF
-	TRBJ1-3	TRBV29-1	-	TGCAGCGTTGGGGTCGGAAACACCATATATTTT	CSVGVGNTIYF
-	TRBJ2-7	TRBV10-2	-	TGCGCCAGCAGTGAGTCGGAGGTCTACGAGCAGTACTTC	CASSESEVYEQYF
-	TRBJ1-3	TRBV30	few	TGTGCCTGGGACGGAGGATACTCTGGAAACACCATATATTTT	CAWDGGYSGNTIYF
-	TRBJ1-2	TRBV2	once	TGTGCCAGCAGTGACGCAAGACAGCTACTCTATGGCTACACCTTC	CASSDARQLLYGYTF
-	TRBJ1-5	TRBV29-1	-	TGCAGCGGTTCTCAGGGGAAGTATAGCAATCAGCCCCAGCATTTT	CSGSQGKYSNQPQHF
TRBD2	TRBJ2-1	TRBV27	-	TGTGCCAGCAGTCCGACTAGCGGGGGCCCGATCTTC	CASSPTSGGPIF
-	TRBJ1-5	TRBV11-2	once	TGTGCCAGCAGCCCGCCTCGCAAATCGCCCCAGCATTTT	CASSPPRKSPQHF
TRBD1	TRBJ1-6	TRBV28	-	TGTGCCAGCAGTTCTCAGGACAGGTCCCTAATCAATTCACCCCTCCACTTT	CASSSQDRSLINSPLHF
-	TRBJ2-5	TRBV6-6	-	TGTGCCAGCACGGTTACGAGACAAGAGACCCAGTACTTC	CASTVTRQETQYF
-	TRBJ2-1	TRBV13	-	TGTGCCAGCAGCGCTGGGGGCAATGAGCAGTTCTTC	CASSAGGNEQFF
-	TRBJ2-1	TRBV14	-	TGTGCCAGCAGCCCGGGAATCGATGAGCAGTTCTTC	CASSPGIDEQFF
-	TRBJ2-7	TRBV7-9	-	TGTGCCAGCAGCTATCCGGCCAACGAGCAGTACTTC	CASSYPANEQYF
-	TRBJ2-3	TRBV7-8	once	TGTGCCAGCAGCGAAGACTGGGGGGCAGATACGCAGTATTTT	CASSEDWGADTQYF
-	TRBJ1-2	TRBV4-2	-	TGTGCCAGCAGCCAAGACTCGGGCCTAAGCTATGGCTACACCTTC	CASSQDSGLSYGYTF
-	TRBJ2-3	TRBV18	-	TGTGCCAGCTCACCCCCACTTACAGAGGTTATAGATACGCAGTATTTT	CASSPPLTEVIDTQYF